The entry below gives a single T cell receptor (beta chain) sequence along with its context. The antigen is not known. This sample was taken from a study of cytomegalovirus exposure and HLA in healthy donors. Notes on the study in general: Rare sequences made up most TCRs, while some public TCRs were found in many donors.

Per the germline V gene, CDR1 is SEHNR and CDR2 is FQNEAQ (reference sequence). V gave up 4 bases and J gave up 3 bases, with 9 bases separating them. The CDR3 loop spans 13 amino acids. Repertoires were generated with immunoSEQ multiplex PCR, while TCRdb's copy carries only in-frame clones and drops some. The repertoire holds around 50,000 clones, with about 94% as singletons. The chain is built from TRBV7-9 and TRBJ1-2; a possible D gene is TRBD1 (6 bases). This TCR was sampled from a woman between 18 and 29 years old in good health and CMV-seropositive. Specimen: PBMCs. The CDR3, as DNA: TGTGCCAGCAGCTCGGGGGGCGACTATGGCTACACCTTC. It encodes CASSSGGDYGYTF.